These 17 T cell receptor beta chains were sequenced from one sample in a study of shared clonotypes between healthy human individuals. Assay used: immunoSEQ multiplex PCR; TCRdb lists only in-frame clones, some missing. Of 2 million to 3 million clones in the sample, over 85% were seen once. Input material: naive CD4+ T cells from PBMCs. Specified subset: CD45RA+ positively selected. The receptor set was obtained from a man aged 18 to 35 in good health. Some clones in this sample may be carry-over from other donors' samples.

V is TRBV5-6 and J is TRBJ1-4; a weak D match, TRBD1 (5 bases). Germline loops: CDR1 SGHDT, CDR2 YYEEEE. This CDR3 has 15 residues. V lost 3 bases and J lost 5, with 14 bases in between. This CDR3 is CASSSAGTRNEKLFF. CDR3 DNA sequence: TGTGCCAGCAGCTCCGCGGGGACGCGGAATGAAAAACTGTTTTTT.

The genes are TRBV7-8 and TRBJ2-7; possible D gene TRBD2, 7 bases. The length of the CDR3 is 15 residues. Trimming took off 5 bases at V and 5 bases at J, with 19 bases between the two ends. Germline CDR1 reads SGHVS; CDR2 reads FQNEAQ. In DNA, the CDR3 is TGTGCCAGCAGCCGGGCGGGGGCCCGCAGGGACGAGCAGTACTTC. Translated, it gives CASSRAGARRDEQYF.

This clone was seen once. The V call is TRBV11-2, the J call TRBJ1-5, with TRBD1 matching over 8 bases. The germline V gene encodes CDR1 SGHAT and CDR2 FQNNGV. The CDR3 is 13 amino acids. V trimming: 5 bases; J trimming: 9 bases; junction bases outside the gene matches: 6. This chain's CDR3 is CASSEDRGGPQHF. CDR3 nucleotides: TGTGCCAGCAGCGAAGACAGGGGAGGGCCCCAGCATTTT.

The J gene is TRBJ1-1, the V gene TRBV30; 7 nucleotides agree with TRBD1. The CDR3 runs to 12 residues. Trimming at V came to 4 bases and at J to 7 bases, leaving 6 bases not matched to a gene. The germline CDR1 and CDR2 sequences are GTSNPN and SVGIG (reference sequence). The DNA for the CDR3 is TGTGCCTGGACGAGGGCAGGGGGTGAAGCTTTCTTT. This encodes CAWTRAGGEAFF.

The rearrangement uses TRBV6-5 and TRBJ1-6; 7 bases fit TRBD1. Germline V CDR1 and CDR2: MNHEY, SVGAGI. The junction had 4 bases not matched to a gene; V was cut back by 6 bases and J by 5 bases. This CDR3 contains 14 residues. CDR3 residues: CASSNRGNNSPLHF. In DNA, the CDR3 is TGTGCCAGCAGCAACAGGGGAAATAATTCACCCCTCCACTTT.

The chain couples TRBV19 to TRBJ2-1; D uncertain. V was clipped by 8 bases and J by 7 bases, with 9 bases between them. CDR1 and CDR2 (germline): LNHDA, SQIVND (reference sequence). The CDR3 extends over 11 amino acids. CDR3 loop: CASSQRNEQFF. CDR3 DNA sequence: TGTGCCAGTTCACAGAGGAATGAGCAGTTCTTC.

This clone was picked up one time. The chain combines TRBV1 with TRBJ1-4; the D call in the table, TRBD1, was not verified against the DNA. TRBV1 is shown as a pseudogene. The CDR3 is 20 amino acids. The CDR3 here is CTSSHPKTGGNNATNEKLFF. The CDR3 DNA is TGCACCAGCAGCCACCCTAAGACAGGGGGGAATAATGCAACTAATGAAAAACTGTTTTTT.

This sequence joins TRBV7-3 and TRBJ2-2, with D tentatively TRBD1 (5 bases). Germline V lookup: CDR1 SGHTA, CDR2 FQGTGA. The V gene lost 2 bases and the J gene lost 5 bases, with 9 bases spanning the gap. The CDR3 extends over 14 amino acids. The CDR3 loop is CASSLGRETGELFF. CDR3 nucleotides: TGTGCCAGCAGCTTAGGCAGGGAAACCGGGGAGCTGTTTTTT.

J is TRBJ2-5 and V is TRBV11-3; 10 nucleotides match TRBD1. The CDR3 contains 16 residues. V was clipped by 5 bases and J by 4 bases; unmatched bases: 10. Germline assignment: CDR1 SGHNT and CDR2 YENEEA. The chain's CDR3 is CASSPSTGGPIETQYF. The CDR3, as DNA: TGTGCCAGCAGCCCGTCGACAGGGGGCCCCATAGAGACCCAGTACTTC.

Remarks on this clone: Other DNA sequences in the sample encode the same CDR3. The V and J genes are TRBV19 and TRBJ2-1; D remains unclear. This CDR3 has 14 amino acids. CDR1 is LNHDA, CDR2 SQIVND, per germline (reference sequence). V was pared by 0 bases and J by 0 bases, with 3 bases between. This CDR3 reads CASSIDSSYNEQFF. As DNA, the CDR3 is TGTGCCAGTAGTATAGACAGCTCCTACAATGAGCAGTTCTTC. Complete variable domain (other parts from reference TRBV19 and TRBJ2-1): DGGITQSPKYLFRKEGQNVTLSCEQNLNHDAMYWYRQDPGQGLRLIYYSQIVNDFQKGDIAEGYSVSREKKESFPLTVTSAQKNPTAFYLCASSIDSSYNEQFFGPGTRLTVL.

Points on this clone: Other DNA sequences of this sample code for an identical CDR3. The CDR3 DNA is TGTGCCAGCAGTCTTCAGGACAGAAACACCATATATTTT. Amino acid sequence: CASSLQDRNTIYF. This chain links TRBV28 with TRBJ1-3; tentative D call: TRBD1 (5 bases). The CDR3 sequence is 13 residues long. Trimming pared 5 bases from V and 5 bases from J, leaving 10 bases between. CDR1 and CDR2 (germline): MDHEN, SYDVKM. The full variable domain, its missing parts supplied by reference TRBV28 and TRBJ1-3, is DVKVTQSSRYLVKRTGEKVFLECVQDMDHENMFWYRQDPGLGLRLIYFSYDVKMKEKGDIPEGYSVSREKKERFSLILESASTNQTSMYLCASSLQDRNTIYFGEGSWLTVV.

J is TRBJ1-1 and V is TRBV6-5, with D possibly being TRBD1 (6 bases). The V end lost 6 bases, the J end lost 7 bases, and 12 bases lay between the germline ends. The CDR3 extends over 12 amino acids. The germline CDR1 and CDR2 sequences are MNHEY and SVGAGI. The CDR3 DNA is TGTGCCAGCAGCTTACAGGGAGATGAAGCTTTCTTT. As protein: CASSLQGDEAFF.

The CDR3 nucleotides read TGTGCCAGCTCACCTACCCAAGCTGGCGAGCAGTACTTC. Encoded protein: CASSPTQAGEQYF. The genes are TRBV18 and TRBJ2-7; D is ambiguous. Germline CDR1 reads KGHSH; CDR2 reads LQKENI. The CDR3 covers 13 residues. Trimming left V 3 bases short and J 6 bases short, with 12 bases between. Supplemented by reference TRBV18 and TRBJ2-7, the full variable domain reads NAGVMQNPRHLVRRRGQEARLRCSPMKGHSHVYWYRQLPEEGLKFMVYLQKENIIDESGMPKERFSAEFPKEGPSILRIQQVVRGDSAAYFCASSPTQAGEQYFGPGTRLTVT.

The chain couples TRBV11-3 to TRBJ1-1; tentative D call: TRBD1 (6 bases). V was trimmed by 4 bases and J by 7 bases, leaving 16 bases between them. Germline CDR1 reads SGHNT; CDR2 reads YENEEA. The CDR3 is made up of 14 amino acids. This chain's CDR3 is CASSSTPEGGEAFF. CDR3 nucleotides: TGTGCCAGCAGCTCTACACCGGAGGGGGGTGAAGCTTTCTTT. Based on the CDR3 plus reference TRBV11-3 and TRBJ1-1, the full variable domain is EAGVVQSPRYKIIEKKQPVAFWCNPISGHNTLYWYLQNLGQGPELLIRYENEEAVDDSQLPKDRFSAERLKGVDSTLKIQPAELGDSAVYLCASSSTPEGGEAFFGQGTRLTVV.

The rearrangement uses TRBV30 and TRBJ2-3, with D perhaps TRBD2 (5 bases). In germline, CDR1 is GTSNPN, CDR2 SVGIG (reference sequence). V lost 1 base, J lost 4 bases, and 21 bases lay in between. The CDR3 totals 17 residues. CDR3 nucleotide sequence: TGTGCCTGGAGTGCCGGACTGTCCTGGCCAAAATCAGATACGCAGTATTTT. Translating it yields CAWSAGLSWPKSDTQYF.

On this clone itself: This same CDR3 is encoded by further DNA sequences in the sample. The chain has TRBV28 and TRBJ2-1; 7 nucleotides agree with TRBD2. Trimming took 4 bases from V and 0 from J; bases not matched to a gene: 3. Germline values: CDR1 MDHEN, CDR2 SYDVKM. CDR3 size: 15 residues. As DNA, the CDR3 is TGTGCCAGCAGTTCGGGCGGGAGCTCCTACAATGAGCAGTTCTTC. It is translated as CASSSGGSSYNEQFF.

A remark on this clone: The same CDR3 also results from other DNA sequences found in this sample. The genes are TRBV18 and TRBJ2-7; 9 bases agree with TRBD1. The CDR3 is 14 residues long. V lost 3 bases, J lost 4 bases, and 4 bases stayed unmatched. The germline gives CDR1 KGHSH, CDR2 LQKENI. The CDR3 DNA sequence: TGTGCCAGCTCACCGGCGGGACAGGGTTACGAGCAGTACTTC. It codes for CASSPAGQGYEQYF.